This T cell receptor beta chain emerged from a study of blood T cell repertoires in COVID-19. Study-level information: Sites across the United States, Italy and Spain contributed samples from acute and convalescent COVID-19. Nucleic acid was either cDNA or gDNA, and it came from T cells, B-cell-depleted T cells, or PBMCs.

CDR1 and CDR2 from the germline V gene are GTSNPN and SVGIG (reference sequence). The CDR3 contains 14 residues. V was pared by 3 bases and J by 3 bases, with 15 bases between. Original analysis: Amplified reference gene primers provided the basis for estimating nucleated cell counts. Sequenced by immunoSEQ multiplex PCR; TCRdb stores in-frame clones only, minus some. That table supplies the V and J calls and clone size; D and trimming were determined from the DNA. Among about 62,000 clones, approximately 90% were seen once, and the ten largest hold 1% to 1.5%. The receptor comes from a woman at least 80 years old with acute or convalescent COVID-19. Sequencing input: peripheral blood. The chain recombines TRBV30 with TRBJ2-7; possibly TRBD1 for D (6 bases). Written as DNA, the CDR3 is TGTGCCTGGAGCGCTCTAGGACAGCTCTACGAGCAGTACTTC. Translated, it gives CAWSALGQLYEQYF.